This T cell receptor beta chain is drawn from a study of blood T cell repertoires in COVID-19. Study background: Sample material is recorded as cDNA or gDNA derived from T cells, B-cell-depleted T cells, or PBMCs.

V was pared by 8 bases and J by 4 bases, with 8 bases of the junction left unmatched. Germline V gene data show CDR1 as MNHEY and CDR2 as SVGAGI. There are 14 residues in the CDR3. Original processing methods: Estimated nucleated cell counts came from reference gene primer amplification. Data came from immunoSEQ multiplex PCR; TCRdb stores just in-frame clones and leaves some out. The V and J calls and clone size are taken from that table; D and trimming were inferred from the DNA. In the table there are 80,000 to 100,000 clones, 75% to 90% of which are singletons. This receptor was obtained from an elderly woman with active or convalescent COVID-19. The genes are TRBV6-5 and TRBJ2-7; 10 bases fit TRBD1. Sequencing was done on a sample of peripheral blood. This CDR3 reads CASGTDRGLYEQYF. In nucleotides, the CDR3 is TGTGCCAGCGGGACGGACAGGGGGTTGTACGAGCAGTACTTC.